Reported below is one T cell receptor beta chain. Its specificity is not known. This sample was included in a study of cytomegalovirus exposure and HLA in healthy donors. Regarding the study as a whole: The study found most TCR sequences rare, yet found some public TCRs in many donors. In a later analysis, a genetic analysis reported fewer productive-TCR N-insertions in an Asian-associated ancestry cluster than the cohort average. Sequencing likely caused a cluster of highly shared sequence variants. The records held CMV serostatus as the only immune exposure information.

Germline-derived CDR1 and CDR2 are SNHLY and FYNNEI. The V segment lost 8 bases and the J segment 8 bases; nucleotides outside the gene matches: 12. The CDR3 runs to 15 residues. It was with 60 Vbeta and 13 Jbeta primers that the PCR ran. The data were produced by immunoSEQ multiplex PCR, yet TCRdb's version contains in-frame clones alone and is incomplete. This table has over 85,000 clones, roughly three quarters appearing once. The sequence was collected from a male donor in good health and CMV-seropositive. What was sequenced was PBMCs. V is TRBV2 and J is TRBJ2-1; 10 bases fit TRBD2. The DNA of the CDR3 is TGTGCCAGCGGATCGGGACTAGCGTTTCTCTATGAGCAGTTCTTC. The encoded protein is CASGSGLAFLYEQFF.